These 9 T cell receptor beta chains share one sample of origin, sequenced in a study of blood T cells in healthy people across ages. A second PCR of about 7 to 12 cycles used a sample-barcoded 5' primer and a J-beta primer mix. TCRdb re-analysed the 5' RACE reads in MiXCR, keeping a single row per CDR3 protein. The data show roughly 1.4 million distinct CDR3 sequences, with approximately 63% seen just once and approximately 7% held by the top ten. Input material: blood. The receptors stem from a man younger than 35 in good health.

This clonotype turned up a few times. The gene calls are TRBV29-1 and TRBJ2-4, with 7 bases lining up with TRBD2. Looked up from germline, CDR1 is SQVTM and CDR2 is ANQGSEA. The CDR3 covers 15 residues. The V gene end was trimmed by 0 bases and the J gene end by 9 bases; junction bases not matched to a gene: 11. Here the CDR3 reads CSVEDPRDYGAIQYF. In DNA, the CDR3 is TGCAGCGTTGAAGACCCCCGGGACTACGGAGCCATTCAGTACTTC.

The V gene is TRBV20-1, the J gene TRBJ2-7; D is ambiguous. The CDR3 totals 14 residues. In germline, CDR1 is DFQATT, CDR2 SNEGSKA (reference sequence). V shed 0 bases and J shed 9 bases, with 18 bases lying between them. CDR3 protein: CSARDPDSSFGQYF. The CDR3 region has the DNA TGCAGTGCTAGAGATCCAGATTCCAGCTTCGGGCAGTACTTC.

CDR3 region: CASSPTGLEGNTEAFF. DNA of the CDR3: TGCGCCAGCAGCCCGACAGGGTTGGAGGGGAACACTGAAGCTTTCTTT. This chain connects TRBV5-1 to TRBJ1-1; 7 bases line up with TRBD1. The junction had 10 bases not matched to a gene; V was cut back by 4 bases and J by 1 base. CDR1 and CDR2 (germline): SGHRS, YFSETQ. The CDR3 has 16 amino acids.

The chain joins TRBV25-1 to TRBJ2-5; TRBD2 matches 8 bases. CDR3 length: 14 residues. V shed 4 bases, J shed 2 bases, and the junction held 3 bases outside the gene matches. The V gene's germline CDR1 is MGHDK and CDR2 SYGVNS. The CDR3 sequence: CASSGREVQETQYF. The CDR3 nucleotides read TGTGCCAGCAGTGGGCGGGAGGTTCAAGAGACCCAGTACTTC.

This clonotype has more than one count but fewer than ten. The CDR3 bases are TGTGCCAGCATCCTAGGTACTAGCACAGATACGCAGTATTTT. Translating it yields CASILGTSTDTQYF. The chain has TRBV12-3 or TRBV12-4 and TRBJ2-3; D is unclear. The V and J ends lost 7 bases and 0 bases respectively, with 11 bases between them. The CDR3 covers 14 residues.

The CDR3 coding sequence is TGTGCCTGGAGTTATGGGCGGGATCACGACGAGCAGTACTTC. This gives the protein CAWSYGRDHDEQYF. The rearrangement joins TRBV30 to TRBJ2-4; D is possibly TRBD2 (6 bases). The end of the DNA fits TRBJ2-7 better, so the J call may be wrong. In germline, CDR1 is GTSNPN, CDR2 SVGIG (reference sequence). This CDR3 has 14 amino acids.

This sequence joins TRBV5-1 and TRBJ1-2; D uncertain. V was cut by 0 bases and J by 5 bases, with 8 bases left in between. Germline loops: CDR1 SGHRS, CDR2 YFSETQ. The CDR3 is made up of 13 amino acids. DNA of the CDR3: TGCGCCAGCAGCTTGGCTCAAGATTATGGCTACACCTTC. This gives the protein CASSLAQDYGYTF. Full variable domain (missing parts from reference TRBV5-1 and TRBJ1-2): KAGVTQTPRYLIKTRGQQVTLSCSPISGHRSVSWYQQTPGQGLQFLFEYFSETQRNKGNFPGRFSGRQFSNSRSEMNVSTLELGDSALYLCASSLAQDYGYTFGSGTRLTVV.

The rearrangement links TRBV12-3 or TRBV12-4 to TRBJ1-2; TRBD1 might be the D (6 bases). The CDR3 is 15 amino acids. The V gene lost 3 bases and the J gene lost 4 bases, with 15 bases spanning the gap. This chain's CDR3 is CASSFLGGLGYGYTF. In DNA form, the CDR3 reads TGTGCCAGCAGTTTTCTGGGGGGCTTAGGCTATGGCTACACCTTC.

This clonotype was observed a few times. The CDR3 reads CASSFARGVTDTQYF. DNA of the CDR3: TGCGCCAGCAGCTTTGCCCGGGGAGTCACAGATACGCAGTATTTT. This sequence joins TRBV5-1 and TRBJ2-3, with D tentatively TRBD2 (5 bases). CDR1 and CDR2 from the germline V gene are SGHRS and YFSETQ. The V end lost 2 bases, the J end lost 2 bases, and 12 bases lay between the germline ends. The CDR3 loop spans 15 amino acids.